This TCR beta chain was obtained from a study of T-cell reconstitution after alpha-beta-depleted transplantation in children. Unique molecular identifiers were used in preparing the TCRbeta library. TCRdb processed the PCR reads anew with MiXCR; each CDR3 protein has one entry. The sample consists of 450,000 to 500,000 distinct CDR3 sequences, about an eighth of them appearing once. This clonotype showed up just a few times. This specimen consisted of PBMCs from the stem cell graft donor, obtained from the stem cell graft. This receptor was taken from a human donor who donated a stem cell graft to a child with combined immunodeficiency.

In DNA, the CDR3 is TGTGCCAGCAGATCTCCGGGACACGTAAACACCATATATTTT. Translating gives CASRSPGHVNTIYF. J is TRBJ1-3 and V is TRBV6-1; D might be TRBD1 (6 bases). Trimming cost V 6 bases and J 6 bases, with 15 bases left between them. The CDR3 covers 14 residues. Germline loops: CDR1 MNHNS, CDR2 SASEGT.